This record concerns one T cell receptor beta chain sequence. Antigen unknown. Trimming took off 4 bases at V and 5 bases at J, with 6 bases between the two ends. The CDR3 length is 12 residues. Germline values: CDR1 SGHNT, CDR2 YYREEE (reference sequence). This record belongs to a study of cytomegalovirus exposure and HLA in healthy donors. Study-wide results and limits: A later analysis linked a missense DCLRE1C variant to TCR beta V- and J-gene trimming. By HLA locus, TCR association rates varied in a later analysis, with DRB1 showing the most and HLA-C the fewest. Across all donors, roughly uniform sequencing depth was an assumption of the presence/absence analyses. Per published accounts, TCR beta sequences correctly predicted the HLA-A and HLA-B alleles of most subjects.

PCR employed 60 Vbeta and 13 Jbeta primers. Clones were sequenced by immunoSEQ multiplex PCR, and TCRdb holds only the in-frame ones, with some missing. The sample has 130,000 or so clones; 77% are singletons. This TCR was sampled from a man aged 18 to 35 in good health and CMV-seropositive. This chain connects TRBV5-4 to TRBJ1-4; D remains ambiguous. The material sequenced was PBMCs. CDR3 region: CASSVLNEKLFF. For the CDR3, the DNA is TGTGCCAGCAGCGTGCTAAATGAAAAACTGTTTTTT.